Listed here are 20 T cell receptor beta chains from one sample, sequenced in a study of blood T cell repertoires in COVID-19. Only in-frame clones appear in the TCRdb table, and some are missing; sequencing was by immunoSEQ multiplex PCR. The sample contains 300,000 to 400,000 clones, around 90% of which appear only once. The sequenced material came from peripheral blood. These receptors were collected from a human donor in a cohort sampled during active COVID-19.

The chain recombines TRBV30 with TRBJ2-3, with 8 bases identical to TRBD1. V shed 7 bases, J shed 12 bases, and the junction held 9 bases outside the gene matches. Germline V gene sequence: CDR1 GTSNPN, CDR2 SVGIG (reference sequence). The CDR3 contains 11 residues. The CDR3 DNA is TGTGCCTTCACCACAGGGGGAAATCAGTATTTT. Translated, it gives CAFTTGGNQYF.

The CDR3 spells CASRGGQSSYEQYF. Here the CDR3 DNA reads TGTGCCAGCAGAGGGGGACAGTCATCCTACGAGCAGTACTTC. The rearrangement links TRBV2 to TRBJ2-7, with TRBD1 matching 7 bases. The CDR3 has 14 residues. The V and J ends lost 6 bases and 1 base, in that order; junction bases with no gene match: 6. Germline CDR1 and CDR2: SNHLY and FYNNEI.

The chain recombines TRBV13 with TRBJ2-1; TRBD2 matches at 12 bases. V dropped 0 bases and J dropped 14; count of bases not matched to a gene: 8. The germline CDR1 and CDR2 sequences are PRHDT and FYEKMQ (reference sequence). The CDR3 is 15 residues long. CDR3 DNA: TGTGCCAGCAGCTTAGGTACTCTAGCGGGGGGGCCCGAGTTCTTC. This encodes CASSLGTLAGGPEFF.

The gene calls are TRBV5-6 and TRBJ2-2, with D possibly being TRBD1 (6 bases). V was trimmed by 0 bases and J by 7 bases, leaving 7 bases between them. CDR1 and CDR2 from the germline V gene are SGHDT and YYEEEE. CDR3 length: 13 residues. The CDR3 sequence is CASSLAGVGELFF. The CDR3 bases are TGTGCCAGCAGCTTGGCAGGGGTCGGGGAGCTGTTTTTT.

The chain links TRBV3-1 (or the pseudogene TRBV3-2) to TRBJ2-7; 13 nucleotides line up with TRBD2. From germline, CDR1 is LGHDT and CDR2 YNNKEL (reference sequence). Trimming at V came to 1 base and at J to 5 bases, leaving 5 bases not matched to a gene. The CDR3 spans 16 residues. CDR3 in amino acids: CASSQAFGLAGDEQYF. CDR3 coding DNA: TGTGCCAGCAGCCAAGCATTCGGACTAGCGGGAGACGAGCAGTACTTC.

The rearrangement uses TRBV5-1 and TRBJ2-3; 7 bases align to TRBD2. Germline CDR1 and CDR2: SGHRS and YFSETQ. This CDR3 has 16 residues. V lost 0 bases, J lost 4 bases, and 8 bases stayed unmatched. The CDR3 DNA reads TGCGCCAGCAGCTTGGGACTAGCCAGGGAGGCAGATACGCAGTATTTT. It codes for CASSLGLAREADTQYF. The variable domain in full, completed from reference TRBV5-1 and TRBJ2-3, reads KAGVTQTPRYLIKTRGQQVTLSCSPISGHRSVSWYQQTPGQGLQFLFEYFSETQRNKGNFPGRFSGRQFSNSRSEMNVSTLELGDSALYLCASSLGLAREADTQYFGPGTRLTVL.

The chain joins TRBV2 to TRBJ1-4; 9 nucleotides agree with TRBD1. Germline CDR1 reads SNHLY; CDR2 reads FYNNEI. The CDR3 spans 14 residues. Trimming removed 6 bases from V and 7 bases from J; junction bases left unmatched: 6. The CDR3 sequence: CASRGGTGSEKLFF. CDR3 nucleotides: TGTGCCAGCAGGGGGGGGACAGGGAGTGAAAAACTGTTTTTT.

The rearrangement links TRBV6-5 to TRBJ2-5, with D uncertain. V lost 3 bases and J 4 bases, leaving 12 bases between the germline ends. The CDR3 loop spans 14 amino acids. Germline CDR1 MNHEY, CDR2 SVGAGI. The CDR3 nucleotides read TGTGCCAGCAGTTATAGCTCCCGGAGAGAGACCCAGTACTTC. This sequence encodes CASSYSSRRETQYF.

The gene calls are TRBV4-1 and TRBJ2-7; D gene uncertain. V was shortened by 0 bases and J by 2 bases, with 8 bases between the two germline ends. The germline CDR1 and CDR2 sequences are MGHRA and YSYEKL. The CDR3 spans 14 residues. The CDR3 reads CASSQENNPYEQYF. The CDR3 DNA sequence: TGCGCCAGCAGCCAAGAGAACAACCCCTACGAGCAGTACTTC.

The chain uses TRBV10-1 and TRBJ2-7; D perhaps matches TRBD1 (6 bases). Germline V CDR1 and CDR2: WNHNN, SYGVQD (reference sequence). The CDR3 has 13 residues. V lost 4 bases and J 4 bases, leaving 11 bases between the germline ends. The CDR3, as DNA: TGCGCCAGCAGTGGACAGGACATTTACGAGCAGTACTTC. Protein: CASSGQDIYEQYF.

V is TRBV5-5 and J is TRBJ1-2, with D unclear. Germline V gene data show CDR1 as SGHKS and CDR2 as YYEKEE (reference sequence). V lost 0 bases, J lost 4 bases, and 10 bases lay in between. The CDR3 spans 14 residues. DNA for the CDR3: TGTGCCAGCAGCTTGGCCCCTCAGGCCTATGGCTACACCTTC. Protein: CASSLAPQAYGYTF.

This clone was found a few times. V is TRBV5-8 and J is TRBJ1-5; TRBD1 aligns across 7 bases. CDR1 is SGHTS, CDR2 YDEGEE, per germline. The CDR3 totals 16 residues. The junction had 5 bases not matched to a gene; V was cut back by 2 bases and J by 0 bases. CDR3 DNA sequence: TGTGCCAGCAGCTTAGGGACAGAACTTAGCAATCAGCCCCAGCATTTT. The encoded protein is CASSLGTELSNQPQHF.

The chain uses TRBV6-5 and TRBJ2-5, with 7 bases lining up with TRBD1. The J segment lost 5 bases and the V segment lost 7 bases, leaving 10 bases of the junction unmatched. The CDR3 sequence is 14 residues long. Germline CDR1 MNHEY, CDR2 SVGAGI. The CDR3 sequence: CASTPQGEMETQYF. The CDR3 region has the DNA TGTGCCAGCACCCCTCAGGGGGAGATGGAGACCCAGTACTTC.

The J gene is TRBJ1-4, the V gene TRBV3-1 (or the pseudogene TRBV3-2); D gene unclear. The V gene lost 0 bases and the J gene lost 1 base, with 12 bases spanning the gap. The CDR3 runs to 17 residues. Germline CDR1 LGHDT, CDR2 YNNKEL (reference sequence). The CDR3 loop reads CASSQEGRPGTNEKLFF. CDR3 coding DNA: TGTGCCAGCAGCCAAGAAGGGAGACCGGGAACTAATGAAAAACTGTTTTTT.

In its sample, this clone was seen once. The chain is built from TRBV5-1 and TRBJ2-5; 11 bases fit TRBD2. CDR1 and CDR2 (germline): SGHRS, YFSETQ. Trimming cost V 5 bases and J 4 bases; bases outside gene matches: 16. CDR3 size: 18 residues. CDR3 protein: CASSQTGLAGGSVETQYF. CDR3 DNA sequence: TGCGCCAGCAGTCAAACGGGGCTAGCGGGGGGCTCAGTAGAGACCCAGTACTTC.

The chain links TRBV15 to TRBJ2-6; no definite D call. Germline V CDR1 and CDR2: LNHNV, YYDKDF (reference sequence). V was pared by 0 bases and J by 0 bases, with 9 bases between. This CDR3 has 17 amino acids. The CDR3 bases are TGTGCCACCAGCAGAGACCTCCTTAGCTCTGGGGCCAACGTCCTGACTTTC. This encodes CATSRDLLSSGANVLTF.

The table lists this clone with a few counts. The rearrangement joins TRBV19 to TRBJ1-1; possible D gene TRBD1, 5 bases. V shed 1 base and J shed 8 bases, with 11 bases lying between them. This CDR3 is built from 13 residues. CDR1 and CDR2 from the germline V gene are LNHDA and SQIVND (reference sequence). The CDR3 sequence: CASSIGRRDEAFF. CDR3 DNA: TGTGCCAGTAGTATAGGACGGAGGGACGAAGCTTTCTTT.

V usage is TRBV4-1 and J usage is TRBJ2-1; 10 bases are a match to TRBD1. V shed 2 bases, J shed 7 bases, and the junction held 11 bases outside the gene matches. The germline CDR1 and CDR2 sequences are MGHRA and YSYEKL. The CDR3 is 17 amino acids. CDR3 residues: CASSQPRQGANKNEQFF. The CDR3 DNA is TGCGCCAGCAGCCAACCAAGACAGGGGGCAAATAAGAATGAGCAGTTCTTC.

The J gene is TRBJ1-6, the V gene TRBV12-5; 7 bases match TRBD1. Germline V CDR1 and CDR2: LGHNT, FRNRAP. The junction had 3 bases not matched to a gene; V was cut back by 0 bases and J by 4 bases. The CDR3 length is 16 residues. CDR3: CASGLVRGQYNSPLHF. The CDR3 region has the DNA TGTGCTAGTGGTTTGGTACGGGGACAGTATAATTCACCCCTCCACTTT.

The chain employs TRBV10-1 and TRBJ2-1; 11 bases map to TRBD2. This CDR3 contains 19 residues. V lost 5 bases to trimming and J lost 0 bases; unmatched junction nucleotides: 12. CDR1 WNHNN and CDR2 SYGVQD come from the germline V gene (reference sequence). The CDR3 nucleotides read TGCGCCAGCAGTCATGGACTAGCGGGTCCGGGTGGCTCCTACAATGAGCAGTTCTTC. Translation: CASSHGLAGPGGSYNEQFF.